The rows below give T cell receptor beta chains drawn from one sample of a study of graft-versus-host responses after intestinal transplantation. Assay: immunoSEQ multiplex PCR; the TCRdb copy retains only in-frame clones and omits some. The sample shows under 130,000 clones, 93% of them seen only once. Their antigens remain unidentified. Source: unstimulated CD8+ T cells sorted from spleen or lymph node cells, taken before intestinal transplant. These receptors all come from a human donor who received an intestinal transplant. CDR3s include the opening cysteine and the closing phenylalanine or tryptophan. The D gene is left open where the match is weak. Clone sizes are given selectively: once, few, many, or a class where the clone is expanded.

>TRBV7-8|NA|TRBJ2-6|NA
CASSTWDSGANVLTF
TGTGCCAGCAGCACCTGGGACTCTGGGGCCAACGTCCTGACTTTC
>TRBV6-5|NA|TRBJ2-7|NA
CASSYSADSYEQYF
TGTGCCAGCAGTTACTCTGCAGACTCCTACGAGCAGTACTTC
>TRBV7-6|NA|TRBJ1-1|NA
CASRKDRWNTEAFF
TGTGCCAGCCGAAAGGACAGATGGAACACTGAAGCTTTCTTT
>TRBV6-5|TRBD1|TRBJ1-6|once
CASTAGTGALSPLHF
TGTGCCAGCACCGCAGGGACAGGGGCCCTATCACCCCTCCACTTT
>TRBV30|TRBD2|TRBJ2-1|NA
CAWRTSGYNEQFF
TGTGCCTGGCGGACTAGCGGTTACAATGAGCAGTTCTTC
>TRBV4-1|NA|TRBJ2-1|NA
CASSQELPFYNEQFF
TGCGCCAGCAGCCAAGAGCTCCCCTTTTACAATGAGCAGTTCTTC
>TRBV29-1|NA|TRBJ1-2|NA
CSVPNNWGGYTF
TGCAGCGTTCCAAACAACTGGGGGGGCTACACCTTC
>TRBV6-4|NA|TRBJ2-6|once
CASSDSSGSGANVLTF
TGTGCCAGCAGTGACTCTAGCGGCTCTGGGGCCAACGTCCTGACTTTC
>TRBV9|NA|TRBJ2-7|NA
CASSPSGSLTYEQYF
TGTGCCAGCAGCCCCTCGGGGTCCCTAACCTACGAGCAGTACTTC
>TRBV2|NA|TRBJ1-2|once
CASSPTTVPLSYGYTF
TGTGCCAGCAGCCCGACGACAGTCCCCCTCAGTTATGGCTACACCTTC
>TRBV4-2|NA|TRBJ1-2|NA
CASSQEDTNYGYTF
TGTGCCAGCAGCCAAGAGGATACTAACTATGGCTACACCTTC
>TRBV10-1|TRBD1|TRBJ1-6|NA
CASSDRGTGGTKDNSPLHF
TGCGCCAGCAGTGACCGTGGGACAGGGGGAACAAAGGATAATTCACCCCTCCACTTT
>TRBV14|NA|TRBJ2-1|NA
CASSLRGYNEQFF
TGTGCCAGCAGCCTACGGGGTTACAATGAGCAGTTCTTC
>TRBV10-3|TRBD1|TRBJ2-1|NA
CAISEYAGTGGKNEQFF
TGTGCCATCAGTGAGTACGCCGGGACAGGGGGGAAGAATGAGCAGTTCTTC
>TRBV6-5|NA|TRBJ2-7|NA
CASKGSHYEQYF
TGTGCCAGCAAGGGCTCCCACTACGAGCAGTACTTC
>TRBV11-2|NA|TRBJ1-1|NA
CASSLTVNTEAFF
TGTGCCAGCAGCCTCACAGTGAACACTGAAGCTTTCTTT